This TCR beta chain was recorded in a study of T cells after yellow fever vaccination. Study in general: Some fractions had low cell numbers, and these were prepared with SMART-Seq v4 Ultra Low Input. Study results and limitations: Post-booster repertoires contained most primary-vaccination clones again (roughly 96% CD4, 88% CD8). There was a small share of clonotypes that showed up in both the CD4 and CD8 compartments.

TCRdb used MiXCR to reprocess the 5' RACE reads, holding one entry per CDR3 protein. The table lists tens of thousands of distinct CDR3 sequences, roughly 13% of them singletons. This TCR came from a man in his late teens or twenties who received the YFV17D yellow fever vaccine. Sequenced here: CD8+ T cells not binding an NS4B(214-222) dextramer, sorted from PBMCs, sampled more than 20 days after the first yellow fever vaccination.

The CDR3 protein is CASSQPGVVTTGELFF. Written as DNA, the CDR3 is TGCGCCAGCAGCCAACCAGGAGTTGTTACTACCGGGGAGCTGTTTTTT. The J gene is TRBJ2-2, the V gene TRBV4-3; D is unresolved. The CDR3 contains 16 residues. Per germline, CDR1 LGHNA and CDR2 YSLEER. The V end lost 2 bases, the J end lost 5 bases, and 15 bases lay between the germline ends.